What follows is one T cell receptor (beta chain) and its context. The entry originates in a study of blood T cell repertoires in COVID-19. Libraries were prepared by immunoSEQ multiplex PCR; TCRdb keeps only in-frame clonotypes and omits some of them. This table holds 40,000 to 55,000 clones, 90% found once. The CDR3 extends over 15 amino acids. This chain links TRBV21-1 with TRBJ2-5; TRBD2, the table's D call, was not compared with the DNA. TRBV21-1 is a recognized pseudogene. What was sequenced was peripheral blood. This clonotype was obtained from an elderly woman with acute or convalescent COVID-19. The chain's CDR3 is CASSKSCGGGETQYF. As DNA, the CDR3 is TGTGCCAGCAGCAAATCCTGCGGGGGAGGCGAGACCCAGTACTTC.